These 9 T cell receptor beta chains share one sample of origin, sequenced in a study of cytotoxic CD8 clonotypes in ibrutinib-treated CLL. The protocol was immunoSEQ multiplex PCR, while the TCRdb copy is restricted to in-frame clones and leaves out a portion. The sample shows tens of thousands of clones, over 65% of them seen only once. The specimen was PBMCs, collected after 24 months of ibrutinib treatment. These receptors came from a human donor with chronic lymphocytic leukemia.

The CDR3 sequence: CASSVGAGGPTEQFF. The CDR3 DNA reads as TGTGCCAGCAGTGTTGGGGCGGGAGGGCCTACAGAGCAGTTCTTC. This rearrangement joins TRBV25-1 to TRBJ2-1; TRBD2 aligns across 9 bases. This CDR3 spans 15 amino acids. V shed 4 bases, J shed 10 bases, and the junction held 11 bases outside the gene matches. The germline V gene has CDR1 MGHDK and CDR2 SYGVNS.

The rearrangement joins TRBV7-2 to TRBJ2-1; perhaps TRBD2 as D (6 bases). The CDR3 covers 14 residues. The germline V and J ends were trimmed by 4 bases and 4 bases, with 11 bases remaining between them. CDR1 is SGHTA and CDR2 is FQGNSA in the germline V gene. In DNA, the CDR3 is TGTGCCAGCAGCTCGGGAGTTAGGTACAATGAGCAGTTCTTC. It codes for CASSSGVRYNEQFF.

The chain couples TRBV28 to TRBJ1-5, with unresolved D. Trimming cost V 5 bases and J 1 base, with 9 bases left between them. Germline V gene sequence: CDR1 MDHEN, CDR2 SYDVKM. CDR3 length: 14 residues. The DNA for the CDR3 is TGTGCCAGCAGTCCGCCATTGAGCAATCAGCCCCAGCATTTT. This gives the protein CASSPPLSNQPQHF.

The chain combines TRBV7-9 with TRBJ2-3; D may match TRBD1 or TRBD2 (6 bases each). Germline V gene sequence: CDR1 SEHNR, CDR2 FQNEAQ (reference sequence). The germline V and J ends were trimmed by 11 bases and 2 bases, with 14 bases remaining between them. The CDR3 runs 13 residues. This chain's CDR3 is CAGRGGITDTQYF. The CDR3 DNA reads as TGTGCCGGGAGAGGGGGGATCACAGATACGCAGTATTTT.

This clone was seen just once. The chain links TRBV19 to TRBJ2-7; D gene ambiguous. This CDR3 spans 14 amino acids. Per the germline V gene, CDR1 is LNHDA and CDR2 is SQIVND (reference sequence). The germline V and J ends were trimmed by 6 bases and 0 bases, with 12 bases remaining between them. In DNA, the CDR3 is TGTGCCAGTAGCGACATAGGCGACTCCTACGAGCAGTACTTC. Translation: CASSDIGDSYEQYF.

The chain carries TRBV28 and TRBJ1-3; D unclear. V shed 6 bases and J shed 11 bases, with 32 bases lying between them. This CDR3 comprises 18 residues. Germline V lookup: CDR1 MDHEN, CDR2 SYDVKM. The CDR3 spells CASRPHVPPDGPLFAIYF. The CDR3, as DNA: TGTGCCAGCAGACCTCACGTACCCCCGGACGGTCCGCTGTTCGCCATATATTTT.

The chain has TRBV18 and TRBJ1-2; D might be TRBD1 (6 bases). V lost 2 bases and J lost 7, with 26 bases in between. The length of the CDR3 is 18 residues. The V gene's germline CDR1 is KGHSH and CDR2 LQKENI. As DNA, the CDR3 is TGTGCCAGCTCACCAAGCACGTCGTACAGGGATTGGTTGGGTGGCTACACCTTC. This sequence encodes CASSPSTSYRDWLGGYTF.

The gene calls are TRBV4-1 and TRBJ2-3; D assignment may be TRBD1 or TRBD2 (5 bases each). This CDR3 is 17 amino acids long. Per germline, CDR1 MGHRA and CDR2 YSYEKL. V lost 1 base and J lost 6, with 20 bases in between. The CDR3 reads CASSQGPSAGRRDTQYF. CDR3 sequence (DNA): TGCGCCAGCAGCCAAGGCCCCTCGGCAGGGAGAAGGGATACGCAGTATTTT.

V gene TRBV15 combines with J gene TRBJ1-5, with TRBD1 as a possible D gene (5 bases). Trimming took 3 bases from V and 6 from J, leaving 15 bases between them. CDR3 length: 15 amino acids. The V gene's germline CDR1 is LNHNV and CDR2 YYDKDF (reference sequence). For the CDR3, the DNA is TGTGCCACCAGCAGGGCCCAAGGGGCGACTCAGCCCCAGCATTTT. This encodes CATSRAQGATQPQHF.